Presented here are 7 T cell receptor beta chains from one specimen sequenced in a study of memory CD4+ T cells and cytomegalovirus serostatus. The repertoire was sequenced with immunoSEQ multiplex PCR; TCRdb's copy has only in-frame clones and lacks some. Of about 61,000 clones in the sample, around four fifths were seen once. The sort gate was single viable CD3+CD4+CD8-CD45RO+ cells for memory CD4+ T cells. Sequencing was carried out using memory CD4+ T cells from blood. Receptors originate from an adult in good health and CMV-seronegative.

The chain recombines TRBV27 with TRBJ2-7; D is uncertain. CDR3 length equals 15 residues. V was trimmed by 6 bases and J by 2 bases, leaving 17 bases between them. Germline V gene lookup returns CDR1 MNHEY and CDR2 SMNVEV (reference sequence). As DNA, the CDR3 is TGTGCCAGCAGCGGTATTCCTGTGGGTACCTACGAGCAGTACTTC. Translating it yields CASSGIPVGTYEQYF.

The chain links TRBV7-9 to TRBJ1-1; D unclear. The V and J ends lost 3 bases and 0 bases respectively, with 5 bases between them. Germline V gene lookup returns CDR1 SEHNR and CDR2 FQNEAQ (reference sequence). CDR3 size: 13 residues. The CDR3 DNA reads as TGTGCCAGCAGCTTCCTCTTGAACACTGAAGCTTTCTTT. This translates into CASSFLLNTEAFF.

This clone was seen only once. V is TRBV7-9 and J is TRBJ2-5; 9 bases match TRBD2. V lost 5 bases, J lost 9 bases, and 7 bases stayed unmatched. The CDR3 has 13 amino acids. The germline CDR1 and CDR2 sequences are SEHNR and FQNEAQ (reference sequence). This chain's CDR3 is CASSHGGGAAQYF. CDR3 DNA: TGTGCCAGCAGCCATGGCGGGGGGGCGGCCCAGTACTTC.

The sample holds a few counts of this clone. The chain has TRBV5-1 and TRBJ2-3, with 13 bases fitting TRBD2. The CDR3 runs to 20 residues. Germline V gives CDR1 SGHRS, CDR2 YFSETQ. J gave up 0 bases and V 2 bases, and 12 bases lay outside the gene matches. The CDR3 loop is CASSFWTSGRGGRSTDTQYF. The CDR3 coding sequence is TGCGCCAGCAGCTTTTGGACTAGCGGGAGAGGGGGAAGGAGCACAGATACGCAGTATTTT.

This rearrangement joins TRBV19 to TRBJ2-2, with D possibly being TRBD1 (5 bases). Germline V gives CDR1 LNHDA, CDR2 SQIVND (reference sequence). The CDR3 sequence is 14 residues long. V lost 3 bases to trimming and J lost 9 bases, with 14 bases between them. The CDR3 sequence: CASSIAVWGRELFF. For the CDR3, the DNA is TGTGCCAGTAGTATCGCAGTTTGGGGCCGGGAGCTGTTTTTT.

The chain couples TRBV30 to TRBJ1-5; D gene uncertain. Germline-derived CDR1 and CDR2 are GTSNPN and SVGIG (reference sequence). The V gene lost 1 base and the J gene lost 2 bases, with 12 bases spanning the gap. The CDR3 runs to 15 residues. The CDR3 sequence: CAWSGTGRGNQPQHF. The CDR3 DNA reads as TGTGCCTGGAGTGGGACCGGTAGGGGCAATCAGCCCCAGCATTTT.

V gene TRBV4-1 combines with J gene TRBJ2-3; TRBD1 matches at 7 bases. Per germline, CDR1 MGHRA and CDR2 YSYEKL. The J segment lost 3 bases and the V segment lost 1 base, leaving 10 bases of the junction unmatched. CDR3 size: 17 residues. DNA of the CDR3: TGCGCCAGCAGCCAAGGGATAGGGGGCATATGGACAGATACGCAGTATTTT. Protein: CASSQGIGGIWTDTQYF.